The TCR beta chain under discussion was sequenced for a study of Graves' ophthalmopathy and Graves' hyperthyroidism. Whole-study findings and limits: Most clonotypes expanded in thyroid above 0.001 frequency were present in blood too.

This clonotype was detected ten times or more. What it binds is not known. The sequenced template was RNA, covering the TCR beta CDR3 region. First-round RT-PCR relied on HTBI primers, and a second-round multiplex PCR came next. TCRdb passed the multiplex PCR reads through MiXCR, listing each CDR3 protein once. This sample has about 620,000 distinct CDR3 sequences, with roughly 20% found just once. Orbital computed tomography and thyroid ultrasound, along with TRAb, serum thyroxine and clinical symptoms, underpinned diagnosis. The authors used Ficoll-Paque density gradient centrifugation to separate PBMCs. The input was 10 ml of fresh peripheral blood. Germline-derived CDR1 and CDR2 are SGDLS and YYNGEE. This CDR3 is 14 amino acids long. The V and J ends lost 0 bases and 2 bases respectively, with 8 bases between them.

Sequencing was carried out using peripheral blood. This chain connects TRBV9 to TRBJ1-1; D not certain. This TCR came from a woman aged 18-29 years with stable Graves' hyperthyroidism. Some clones in this sample may be carry-over from other donors' samples. CDR3 region: CASSVDGANTEAFF. For the CDR3, the DNA is TGTGCCAGCAGCGTAGACGGAGCTAACACTGAAGCTTTCTTT.